These T cell receptor beta chains were read from a single sample in a study of blood T cell repertoires in COVID-19. Sequenced by immunoSEQ multiplex PCR; TCRdb stores in-frame clones only, minus some. The table shows about 190,000 clones, with less than 90% occurring only once. Source material: peripheral blood. The receptors here all came from a human donor in a cohort sampled during active COVID-19. Both conserved end residues are part of each CDR3.

V gene: TRBV10-3; CDR3 protein: CAIMTGLAGGVDTQYF
V gene: TRBV5-1; CDR3 protein: CASSSGLSNTGELFF
V gene: TRBV27; CDR3 protein: CASSLSGGALQPQHF
V gene: TRBV7-9; CDR3 protein: CASSLTSGRAWNEQFF
V gene: TRBV7-8; CDR3 protein: CASSFNRKANSPLHF
V gene: TRBV28; CDR3 protein: CASSRAGNTDTQYF
V gene: TRBV2; CDR3 protein: CASSGGGSEAFF
V gene: TRBV5-1; CDR3 protein: CASPTTGRHRTGELFF
V gene: TRBV9; CDR3 protein: CASSALLGSNSPLHF
V gene: TRBV5-1; CDR3 protein: CASSFLDFMNTEAFF
V gene: TRBV4-1; CDR3 protein: CASSHLAGTGRGKLFF
V gene: TRBV5-1; CDR3 protein: CASSLVSAGEETQYF
V gene: TRBV6-5; CDR3 protein: CASSPTHNQPQHF